The 10 T cell receptor beta chains below come from one sample, sequenced in a study of molecular identifiers for immune sequencing clone quantification. Each CDR3 protein is one row after TCRdb ran MiXCR on the PCR reads. The sample has tens of thousands of distinct CDR3 sequences, roughly 25% seen once. Sequencing used naive CD8+ T cells from blood, with Jurkat cell RNA spiked in. Documented subset: FACS-sorted CD8+CD4-CCR7+CD45RA+ naive T cells. The receptors come from a human donor in good health. Some libraries in this study had Jurkat cell RNA spiked in.

This clonotype was found many times. The V and J genes are TRBV7-9 and TRBJ2-7; 8 bases align to TRBD2. The V segment lost 4 bases and the J segment 3 bases; nucleotides outside the gene matches: 11. Germline assignment: CDR1 SEHNR and CDR2 FQNEAQ (reference sequence). The CDR3 is 16 residues long. CDR3 region: CASSSKQGLGLYEQYF. The CDR3 region has the DNA TGTGCCAGCAGCTCAAAGCAGGGACTAGGCCTCTACGAGCAGTACTTC.

This clonotype showed up many times. This sequence joins TRBV9 and TRBJ2-5; TRBD1 matches 9 bases. This CDR3 has 15 residues. CDR1 is SGDLS, CDR2 YYNGEE, per germline. Losses at the gene ends were 3 bases for V and 3 bases for J; bases not matched to a gene: 6. This CDR3 reads CASSAGQGTEETQYF. DNA of the CDR3: TGTGCCAGCAGCGCGGGACAGGGTACGGAAGAGACCCAGTACTTC.

There are many counts of this clonotype. The genes are TRBV5-4 and TRBJ2-3; no firm D call. This CDR3 comprises 12 residues. With 3 bases removed from V and 4 bases from J, the gap between germline ends came to 6 bases. From germline, CDR1 is SGHNT and CDR2 YYREEE (reference sequence). The DNA for the CDR3 is TGTGCCAGCAGCTCAGAGTCAGATACGCAGTATTTT. It translates to CASSSESDTQYF.

This clonotype was counted ten times or more. The chain carries TRBV6-2 or TRBV6-3 and TRBJ2-1, with 12 bases fitting TRBD2. The CDR3 extends over 16 amino acids. Germline V CDR1 and CDR2: MNHEY, SVGEGT. The ends lost 7 bases at V and 8 bases at J; junction bases unmatched: 12. This CDR3 reads CASTYARLAGDDEQFF. The CDR3 region has the DNA TGTGCCAGCACCTACGCCCGACTAGCGGGAGACGATGAGCAGTTCTTC.

This clonotype appeared many times. The chain links TRBV11-2 to TRBJ2-5; D is undetermined. This CDR3 is built from 12 residues. Per the germline V gene, CDR1 is SGHAT and CDR2 is FQNNGV. The V and J ends lost 0 bases and 5 bases respectively, with 4 bases between them. The CDR3 loop reads CASSLDDETQYF. The CDR3 nucleotides are TGTGCCAGCAGCTTAGATGACGAGACCCAGTACTTC.

The rearrangement joins TRBV4-3 to TRBJ2-7; TRBD2 agrees at 10 bases. CDR3 length: 16 residues. Germline V gives CDR1 LGHNA, CDR2 YSLEER. V was pared by 0 bases and J by 2 bases, with 4 bases of the junction left unmatched. The CDR3 DNA sequence: TGCGCCAGCAGCCAAGATTGGACTAGCGGTCCCTACGAGCAGTACTTC. Protein product: CASSQDWTSGPYEQYF.

In its sample, this clonotype was seen a few times. The chain recombines TRBV15 with TRBJ2-3, with 8 bases that match TRBD2. The V gene end was trimmed by 5 bases and the J gene end by 2 bases; junction bases not matched to a gene: 12. Germline CDR1 and CDR2: LNHNV and YYDKDF (reference sequence). This CDR3 has 17 residues. The CDR3 is CATSDTRLASPTDTQYF. The CDR3 region has the DNA TGTGCCACCAGCGATACCCGACTAGCGTCCCCCACAGATACGCAGTATTTT.

This clonotype was recorded at least ten times. This chain connects TRBV27 to TRBJ2-1; the match to TRBD2 covers 10 bases. The CDR3 length is 13 residues. V gave up 5 bases and J gave up 10 bases; unmatched junction bases: 5. Germline loops: CDR1 MNHEY, CDR2 SMNVEV (reference sequence). CDR3 protein: CASSPGLANEQFF. Written as DNA, the CDR3 is TGTGCCAGCAGTCCGGGACTAGCGAACGAGCAGTTCTTC.

This clonotype has ten or more counts. This chain links TRBV4-3 with TRBJ2-5; weak D call: TRBD2 (5 bases). CDR3 length equals 14 residues. Germline-derived CDR1 and CDR2 are LGHNA and YSLEER. Trimming pared 0 bases from V and 2 bases from J, leaving 7 bases between. For the CDR3, the DNA is TGCGCCAGCAGCCAAGAAGCGGATCAAGAGACCCAGTACTTC. Translation gives CASSQEADQETQYF.

This clonotype has at least ten counts. The chain joins TRBV5-1 to TRBJ2-5, with D tentatively TRBD2 (6 bases). V shed 4 bases and J shed 5 bases, with 21 bases lying between them. Germline assignment: CDR1 SGHRS and CDR2 YFSETQ. CDR3 length equals 16 residues. In nucleotides, the CDR3 is TGCGCCAGCAGCCCGGAGGGCAGCCTTTCTCTTGAGACCCAGTACTTC. Protein sequence: CASSPEGSLSLETQYF.